Below, 3 T cell receptor beta chains from the same sample are listed, as sequenced in a study of shared clonotypes between healthy human individuals (TCRdb year 2020). The library was prepared using the immunoSEQ multiplex PCR assay. Here the immuneACCESS table is served through TCRdb, limited to in-frame sequences with V and J called. Missing clones are a known gap in these copies; in checked studies unresolved V genes cover under half, and the rest lacks a known reason. The sample table shows millions of clones, and just over 90% are seen once. The biggest ten clones account for 0.14% of the sample. Sequencing used naive CD4+ T cells sorted from blood. In the paper's terms, the cell subset or site label means: CD45RA+ positively selected. These receptors were collected from a man younger than 30 in good health.

This clone was found once. The junction departs from the called germline gene at one end, perhaps through a read error. The chain employs TRBV5-6 and TRBJ2-5, with D possibly TRBD1 on 6 matching bases. CDR1 and CDR2 (germline): SGHDT, YYEEEE. The CDR3 loop spans 14 amino acids. DNA for the CDR3: TGTGCCAGCAGCTTACAGGGCCGACAAGGGACCCAGTACTTC. It codes for CASSLQGRQGTQYF.

The chain links TRBV7-9 to TRBJ2-5; the D gene could be TRBD1 or TRBD2 (5 bases each). The CDR3 spans 16 residues. From germline, CDR1 is SEHNR and CDR2 FQNEAQ (reference sequence). The V end lost 5 bases, the J end lost 1 base, and 17 bases lay between the germline ends. CDR3 sequence reads: CASSRLWTTRQETQYF. CDR3 in DNA: TGTGCCAGCAGCCGACTATGGACAACCCGCCAAGAGACCCAGTACTTC.

The rearrangement uses TRBV27 and TRBJ1-4; D remains unclear. The CDR3 loop spans 13 amino acids. CDR1 and CDR2 (germline): MNHEY, SMNVEV (reference sequence). V was pared by 2 bases and J by 9 bases, with 10 bases between. CDR3 coding DNA: TGTGCCAGCAGTTTAATGGACGGTAAAAAACTGTTTTTT. This encodes CASSLMDGKKLFF.